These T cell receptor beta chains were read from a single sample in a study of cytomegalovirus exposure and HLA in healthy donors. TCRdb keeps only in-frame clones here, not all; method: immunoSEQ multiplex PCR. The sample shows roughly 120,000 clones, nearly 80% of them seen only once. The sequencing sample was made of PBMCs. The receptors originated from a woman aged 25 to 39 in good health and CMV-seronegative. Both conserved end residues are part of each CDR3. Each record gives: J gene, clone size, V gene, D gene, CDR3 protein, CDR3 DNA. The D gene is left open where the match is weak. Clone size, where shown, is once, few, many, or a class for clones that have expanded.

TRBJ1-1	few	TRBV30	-	CAWNYPEGNTEAFF	TGTGCCTGGAACTACCCCGAGGGGAACACTGAAGCTTTCTTT
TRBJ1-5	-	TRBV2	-	CASSEGEVSNQPQHF	TGTGCCAGCAGTGAAGGGGAGGTTAGCAATCAGCCCCAGCATTTT
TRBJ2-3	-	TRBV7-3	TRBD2	CASSPLAASTDTQYF	TGTGCCAGCAGCCCACTAGCGGCCAGCACAGATACGCAGTATTTT
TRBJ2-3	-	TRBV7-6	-	CASSLKERTQYF	TGTGCCAGCAGCTTAAAGGAGAGGACGCAGTATTTT
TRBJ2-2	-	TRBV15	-	CATSIKGELFF	TGTGCCACCAGCATCAAAGGGGAGCTGTTTTTT
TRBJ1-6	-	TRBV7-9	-	CASSLQLSPLHF	TGTGCCAGCAGCTTACAGTTGTCACCCCTCCACTTT
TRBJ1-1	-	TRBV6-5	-	CASTSARVATEAFF	TGTGCCAGCACTTCGGCCAGGGTGGCCACTGAAGCTTTCTTT
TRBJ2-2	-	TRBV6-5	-	CAGGRRGGTGELFF	TGTGCCGGGGGTAGGAGGGGGGGCACCGGGGAGCTGTTTTTT
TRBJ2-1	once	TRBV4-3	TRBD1	CASSQRTAGTGVSNEQFF	TGCGCCAGCAGCCAAAGAACAGCCGGGACAGGGGTCTCAAATGAGCAGTTCTTC
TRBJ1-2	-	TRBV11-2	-	CASSPPQGPYGYTF	TGTGCCAGCAGCCCACCACAGGGTCCCTATGGCTACACCTTC
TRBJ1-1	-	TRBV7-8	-	CASSLAGGGYTEAFF	TGTGCCAGCAGCTTAGCGGGAGGGGGATACACTGAAGCTTTCTTT
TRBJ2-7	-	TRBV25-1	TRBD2	CASSESPSGRTEQYF	TGTGCCAGCAGTGAATCTCCTAGCGGGAGGACCGAGCAGTACTTC
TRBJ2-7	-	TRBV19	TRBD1	CASGRTGNSYEQYF	TGTGCCAGCGGCCGGACAGGGAACTCCTACGAGCAGTACTTC
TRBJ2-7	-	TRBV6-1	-	CASSESRWSDYEQYF	TGTGCCAGCAGTGAGTCCCGATGGTCAGACTACGAGCAGTACTTC
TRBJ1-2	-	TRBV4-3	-	CASSQIRRSGDGYTF	TGCGCCAGCAGCCAAATTCGCAGGTCGGGGGATGGCTACACCTTC
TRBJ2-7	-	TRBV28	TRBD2	CASSPGREQYF	TGTGCCAGCAGTCCCGGGAGGGAGCAGTACTTC
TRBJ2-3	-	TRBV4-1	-	CASSMRGRFVGDTQYF	TGCGCCAGCAGTATGCGGGGTAGGTTCGTCGGAGATACGCAGTATTTT
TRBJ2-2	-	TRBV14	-	CASSGSPNTGELFF	TGTGCCAGCAGCGGGAGCCCGAACACCGGGGAGCTGTTTTTT
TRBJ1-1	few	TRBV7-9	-	CAISLGVRSEAFF	TGTGCCATCTCCCTAGGGGTACGGAGTGAAGCTTTCTTT
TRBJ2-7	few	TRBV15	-	CAASRGTSYEQYF	TGTGCCGCAAGCCGGGGGACCTCCTACGAGCAGTACTTC
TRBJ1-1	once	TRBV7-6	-	CASTNPAGGTNTEAFF	TGTGCCAGCACCAATCCTGCGGGGGGGACGAACACTGAAGCTTTCTTT
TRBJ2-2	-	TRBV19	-	CASSIRHTGELFF	TGTGCCAGTAGTATTCGTCACACCGGGGAGCTGTTTTTT
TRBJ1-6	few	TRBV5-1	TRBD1	CASSLGRAGDRGYSPLHF	TGCGCCAGCAGCTTGGGCAGGGCCGGGGACAGGGGGTATTCACCCCTCCACTTT
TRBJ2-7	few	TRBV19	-	CASNVGLHSYEQYF	TGTGCCAGTAACGTTGGCCTTCACTCCTACGAGCAGTACTTC
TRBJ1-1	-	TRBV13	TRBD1	CASSYRQGANTEAFF	TGTGCCAGCAGCTACCGACAGGGGGCGAACACTGAAGCTTTCTTT
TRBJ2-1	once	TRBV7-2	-	CASSYTGSEQFF	TGTGCCAGCAGCTACACAGGGTCTGAGCAGTTCTTC